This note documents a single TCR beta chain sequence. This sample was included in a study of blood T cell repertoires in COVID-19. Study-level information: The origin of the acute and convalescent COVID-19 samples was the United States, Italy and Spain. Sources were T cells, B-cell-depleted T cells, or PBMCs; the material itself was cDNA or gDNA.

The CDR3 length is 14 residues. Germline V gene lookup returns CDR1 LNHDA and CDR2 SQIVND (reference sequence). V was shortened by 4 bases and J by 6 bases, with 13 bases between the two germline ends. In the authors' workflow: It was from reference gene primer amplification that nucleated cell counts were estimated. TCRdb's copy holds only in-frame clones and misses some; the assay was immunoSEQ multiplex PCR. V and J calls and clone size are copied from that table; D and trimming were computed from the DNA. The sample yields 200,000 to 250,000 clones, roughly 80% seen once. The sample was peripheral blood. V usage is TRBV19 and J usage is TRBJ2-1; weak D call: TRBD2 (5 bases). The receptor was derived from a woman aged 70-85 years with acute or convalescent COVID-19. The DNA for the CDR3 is TGTGCCAGTAGTAACCTGGCGGGCCCCAATGAGCAGTTCTTC. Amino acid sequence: CASSNLAGPNEQFF.